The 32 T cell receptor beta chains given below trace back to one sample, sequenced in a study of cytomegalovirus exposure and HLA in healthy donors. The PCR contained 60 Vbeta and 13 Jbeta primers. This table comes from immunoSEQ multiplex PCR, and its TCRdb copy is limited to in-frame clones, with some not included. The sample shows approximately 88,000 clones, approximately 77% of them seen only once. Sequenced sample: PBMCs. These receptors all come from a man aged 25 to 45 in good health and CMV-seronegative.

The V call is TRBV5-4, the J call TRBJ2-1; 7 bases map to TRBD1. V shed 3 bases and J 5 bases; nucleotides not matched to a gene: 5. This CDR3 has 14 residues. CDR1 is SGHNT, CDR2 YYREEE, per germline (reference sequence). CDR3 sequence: CASSWTGTNNEQFF. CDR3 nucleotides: TGTGCCAGCAGCTGGACAGGAACGAACAATGAGCAGTTCTTC. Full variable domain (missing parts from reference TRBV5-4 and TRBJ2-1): ETGVTQSPTHLIKTRGQQVTLRCSSQSGHNTVSWYQQALGQGPQFIFQYYREEENGRGNFPPRFSGLQFPNYSSELNVNALELDDSALYLCASSWTGTNNEQFFGPGTRLTVL.

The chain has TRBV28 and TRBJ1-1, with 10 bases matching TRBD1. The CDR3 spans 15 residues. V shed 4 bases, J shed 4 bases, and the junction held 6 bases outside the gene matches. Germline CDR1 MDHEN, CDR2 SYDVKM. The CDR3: CASSSPDRGPTEAFF. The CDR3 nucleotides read TGTGCCAGCAGTTCCCCTGACAGGGGGCCCACTGAAGCTTTCTTT. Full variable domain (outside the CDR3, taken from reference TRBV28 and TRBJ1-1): DVKVTQSSRYLVKRTGEKVFLECVQDMDHENMFWYRQDPGLGLRLIYFSYDVKMKEKGDIPEGYSVSREKKERFSLILESASTNQTSMYLCASSSPDRGPTEAFFGQGTRLTVV.

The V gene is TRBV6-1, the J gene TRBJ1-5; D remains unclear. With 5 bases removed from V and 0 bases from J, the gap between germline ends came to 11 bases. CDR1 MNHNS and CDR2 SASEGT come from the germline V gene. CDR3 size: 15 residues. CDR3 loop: CASSPTRVSNQPQHF. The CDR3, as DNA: TGTGCCAGCAGTCCCACGAGGGTTAGCAATCAGCCCCAGCATTTT.

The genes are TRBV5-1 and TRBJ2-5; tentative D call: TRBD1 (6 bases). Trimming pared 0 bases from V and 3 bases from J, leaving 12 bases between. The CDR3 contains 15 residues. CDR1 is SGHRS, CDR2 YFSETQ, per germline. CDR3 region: CASSLGGGSEETQYF. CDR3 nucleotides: TGCGCCAGCAGCTTGGGAGGGGGTTCGGAAGAGACCCAGTACTTC.

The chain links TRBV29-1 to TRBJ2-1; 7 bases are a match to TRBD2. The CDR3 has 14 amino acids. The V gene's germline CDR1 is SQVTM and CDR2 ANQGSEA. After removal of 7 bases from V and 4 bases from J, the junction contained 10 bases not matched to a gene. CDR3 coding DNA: TGCAGCGCTGGCGGCGGGAGCGGGTACAATGAGCAGTTCTTC. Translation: CSAGGGSGYNEQFF.

CDR3 sequence: CASSDPSGEDTQYF. CDR3 DNA: TGTGCCAGCAGTGATCCTAGCGGGGAAGATACGCAGTATTTT. The chain employs TRBV25-1 and TRBJ2-3; 9 bases line up with TRBD2. V dropped 3 bases and J dropped 5; count of bases not matched to a gene: 3. In germline, CDR1 is MGHDK, CDR2 SYGVNS. This CDR3 contains 14 residues.

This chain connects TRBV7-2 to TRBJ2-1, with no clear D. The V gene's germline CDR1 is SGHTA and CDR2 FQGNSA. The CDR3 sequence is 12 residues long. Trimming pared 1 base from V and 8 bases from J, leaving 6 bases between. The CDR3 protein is CASSLVRDEQFF. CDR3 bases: TGTGCCAGCAGCTTAGTACGCGATGAGCAGTTCTTC.

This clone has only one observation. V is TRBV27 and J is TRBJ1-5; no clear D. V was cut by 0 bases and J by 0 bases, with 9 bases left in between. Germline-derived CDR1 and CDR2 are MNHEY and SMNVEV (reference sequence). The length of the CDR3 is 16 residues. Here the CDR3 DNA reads TGTGCCAGCAGTTTATCGTGGCCCATTAGCAATCAGCCCCAGCATTTT. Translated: CASSLSWPISNQPQHF.

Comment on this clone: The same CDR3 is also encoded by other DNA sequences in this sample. For the CDR3, the DNA is TGTGCCAGCAGCTTAGAGGGGCAGGGCTACTACGAGCAGTACTTC. Its translation is CASSLEGQGYYEQYF. This chain uses TRBV7-7 with TRBJ2-7; D possibly corresponds to TRBD1 (5 bases). The CDR3 is 15 residues long. In germline, CDR1 is SSHAT, CDR2 FNYEAQ (reference sequence). Trimming removed 1 base at V and 3 bases at J, with 13 bases between.

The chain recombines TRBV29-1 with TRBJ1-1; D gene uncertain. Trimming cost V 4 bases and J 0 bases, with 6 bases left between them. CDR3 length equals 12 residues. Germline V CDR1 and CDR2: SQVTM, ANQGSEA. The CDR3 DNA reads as TGCAGCGTTGGACATATGAACACTGAAGCTTTCTTT. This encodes CSVGHMNTEAFF. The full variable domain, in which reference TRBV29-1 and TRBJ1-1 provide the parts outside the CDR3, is SAVISQKPSRDICQRGTSLTIQCQVDSQVTMMFWYRQQPGQSLTLIATANQGSEATYESGFVIDKFPISRPNLTFSTLTVSNMSPEDSSIYLCSVGHMNTEAFFGQGTRLTVV.

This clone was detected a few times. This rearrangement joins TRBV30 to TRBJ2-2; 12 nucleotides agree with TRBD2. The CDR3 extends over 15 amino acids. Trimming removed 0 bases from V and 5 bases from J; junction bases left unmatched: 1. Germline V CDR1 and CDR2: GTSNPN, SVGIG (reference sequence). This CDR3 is CAWSVGTSGTGELFF. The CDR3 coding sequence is TGTGCCTGGAGTGTAGGGACTAGCGGGACCGGGGAGCTGTTTTTT.

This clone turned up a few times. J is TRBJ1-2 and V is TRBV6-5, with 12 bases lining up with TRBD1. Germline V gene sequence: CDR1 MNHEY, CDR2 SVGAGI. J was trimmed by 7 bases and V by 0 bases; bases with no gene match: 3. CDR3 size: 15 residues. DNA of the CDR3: TGTGCCAGCAGTTACTCCGGGACAGGGGGCTTTGGCTACACCTTC. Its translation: CASSYSGTGGFGYTF.

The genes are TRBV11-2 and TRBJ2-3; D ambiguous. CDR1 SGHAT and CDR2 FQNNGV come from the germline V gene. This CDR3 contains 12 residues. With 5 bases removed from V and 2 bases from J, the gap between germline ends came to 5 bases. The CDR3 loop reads CASSRLTDTQYF. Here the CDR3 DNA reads TGTGCCAGCAGCCGACTCACAGATACGCAGTATTTT.

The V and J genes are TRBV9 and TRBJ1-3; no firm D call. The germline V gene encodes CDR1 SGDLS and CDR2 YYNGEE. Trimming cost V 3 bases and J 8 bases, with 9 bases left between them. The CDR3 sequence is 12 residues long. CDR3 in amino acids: CASSGLEYTIYF. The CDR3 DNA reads TGTGCCAGCAGCGGTCTGGAGTACACCATATATTTT.

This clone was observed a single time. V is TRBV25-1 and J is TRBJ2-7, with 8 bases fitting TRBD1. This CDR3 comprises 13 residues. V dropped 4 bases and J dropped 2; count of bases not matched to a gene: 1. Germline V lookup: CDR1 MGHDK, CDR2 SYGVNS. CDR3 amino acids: CASSGTGTYEQYF. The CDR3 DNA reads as TGTGCCAGCAGTGGGACAGGGACCTACGAGCAGTACTTC.

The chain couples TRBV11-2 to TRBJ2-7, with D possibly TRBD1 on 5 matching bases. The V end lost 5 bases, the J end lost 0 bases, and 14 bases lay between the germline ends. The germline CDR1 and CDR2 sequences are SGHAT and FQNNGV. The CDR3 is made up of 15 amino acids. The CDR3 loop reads CASSTSPTDSYEQYF. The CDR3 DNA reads TGTGCCAGCAGCACGAGCCCGACAGACTCCTACGAGCAGTACTTC. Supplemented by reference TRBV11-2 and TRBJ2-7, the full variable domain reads EAGVAQSPRYKIIEKRQSVAFWCNPISGHATLYWYQQILGQGPKLLIQFQNNGVVDDSQLPKDRFSAERLKGVDSTLKIQPAKLEDSAVYLCASSTSPTDSYEQYFGPGTRLTVT.

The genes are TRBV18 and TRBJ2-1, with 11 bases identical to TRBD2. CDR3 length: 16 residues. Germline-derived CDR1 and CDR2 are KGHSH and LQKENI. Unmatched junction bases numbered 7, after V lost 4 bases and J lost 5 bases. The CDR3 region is CASSLSTSGNHNEQFF. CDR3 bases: TGTGCCAGCTCACTATCGACTAGCGGGAATCACAATGAGCAGTTCTTC.

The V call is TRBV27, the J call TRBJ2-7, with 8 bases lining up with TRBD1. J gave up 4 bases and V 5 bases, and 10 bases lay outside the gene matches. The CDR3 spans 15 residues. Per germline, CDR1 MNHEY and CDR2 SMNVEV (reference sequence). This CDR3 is CASSPSTGGSYEQYF. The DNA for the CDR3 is TGTGCCAGCAGTCCGAGTACAGGGGGTTCGTACGAGCAGTACTTC.

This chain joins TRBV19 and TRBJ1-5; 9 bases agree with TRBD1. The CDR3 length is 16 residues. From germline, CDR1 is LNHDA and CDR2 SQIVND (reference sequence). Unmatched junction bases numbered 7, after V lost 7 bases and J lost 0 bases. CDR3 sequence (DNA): TGTGCCAGTACGGACAGGGGTACGAATAGCAATCAGCCCCAGCATTTT. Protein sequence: CASTDRGTNSNQPQHF. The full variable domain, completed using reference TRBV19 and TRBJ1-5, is DGGITQSPKYLFRKEGQNVTLSCEQNLNHDAMYWYRQDPGQGLRLIYYSQIVNDFQKGDIAEGYSVSREKKESFPLTVTSAQKNPTAFYLCASTDRGTNSNQPQHFGDGTRLSIL.

The CDR3, as DNA: TGTGCCAGCAGTGAAGTATTGGGACAGAACTATGGCTACACCTTC. Translation: CASSEVLGQNYGYTF. The chain joins TRBV6-1 to TRBJ1-2; 7 bases are shared with TRBD1. The CDR3 has 15 amino acids. CDR1 is MNHNS, CDR2 SASEGT, per germline. With V trimmed by 1 base and J by 2 bases, 4 bases remained unmatched.

CDR3 loop: CASSPGQGSVQPQHF. In DNA form, the CDR3 reads TGTGCCAGCTCACCAGGACAGGGTAGTGTTCAGCCCCAGCATTTT. V usage is TRBV18 and J usage is TRBJ1-5; 8 bases agree with TRBD1. After removal of 2 bases from V and 6 bases from J, the junction contained 6 bases not matched to a gene. Germline V gene sequence: CDR1 KGHSH, CDR2 LQKENI. The CDR3 has 15 amino acids.

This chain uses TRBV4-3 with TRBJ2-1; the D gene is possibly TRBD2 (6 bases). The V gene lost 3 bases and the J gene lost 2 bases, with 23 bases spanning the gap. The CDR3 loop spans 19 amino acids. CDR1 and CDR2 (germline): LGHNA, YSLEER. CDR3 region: CASSHNPLASDHPYNEQFF. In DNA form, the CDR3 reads TGCGCCAGCAGCCATAACCCGTTAGCTAGCGACCACCCCTACAATGAGCAGTTCTTC.

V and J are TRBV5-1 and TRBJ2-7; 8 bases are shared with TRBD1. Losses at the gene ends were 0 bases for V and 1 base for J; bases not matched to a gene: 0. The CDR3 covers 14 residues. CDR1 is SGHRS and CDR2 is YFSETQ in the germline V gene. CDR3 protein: CASSLGDRSYEQYF. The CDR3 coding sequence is TGCGCCAGCAGCTTGGGGGACAGGTCCTACGAGCAGTACTTC.

CDR3 nucleotides: TGTGCCATCACCCCGGTGGGCGGGGGGCCGAACACCGGGGAGCTGTTTTTT. It translates to CAITPVGGGPNTGELFF. This chain uses TRBV10-3 with TRBJ2-2; 8 bases line up with TRBD2. The CDR3 covers 17 residues. Trimming cost V 7 bases and J 0 bases; bases outside gene matches: 10. Germline V lookup: CDR1 ENHRY, CDR2 SYGVKD.

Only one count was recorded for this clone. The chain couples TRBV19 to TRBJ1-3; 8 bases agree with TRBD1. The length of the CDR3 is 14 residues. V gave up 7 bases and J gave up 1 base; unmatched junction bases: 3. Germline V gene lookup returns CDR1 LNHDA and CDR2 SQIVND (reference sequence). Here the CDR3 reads CASNRDRSGNTIYF. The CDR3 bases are TGTGCCAGTAATCGGGACAGGTCTGGAAACACCATATATTTT. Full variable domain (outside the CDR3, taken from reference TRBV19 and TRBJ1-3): DGGITQSPKYLFRKEGQNVTLSCEQNLNHDAMYWYRQDPGQGLRLIYYSQIVNDFQKGDIAEGYSVSREKKESFPLTVTSAQKNPTAFYLCASNRDRSGNTIYFGEGSWLTVV.

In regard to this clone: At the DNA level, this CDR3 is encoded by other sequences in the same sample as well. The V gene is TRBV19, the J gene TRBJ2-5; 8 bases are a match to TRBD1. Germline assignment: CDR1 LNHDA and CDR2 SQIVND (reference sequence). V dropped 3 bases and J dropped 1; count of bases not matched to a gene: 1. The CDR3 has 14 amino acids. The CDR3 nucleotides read TGTGCCAGTAGTATTACAGGGGGCCAAGAGACCCAGTACTTC. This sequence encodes CASSITGGQETQYF.

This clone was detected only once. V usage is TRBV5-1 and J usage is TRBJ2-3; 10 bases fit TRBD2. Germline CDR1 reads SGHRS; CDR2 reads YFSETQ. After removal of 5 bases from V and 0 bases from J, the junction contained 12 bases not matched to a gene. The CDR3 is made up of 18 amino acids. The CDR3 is CASRTGGLAALSTDTQYF. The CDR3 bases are TGCGCCAGCAGAACTGGAGGACTAGCGGCTCTTAGCACAGATACGCAGTATTTT.

The chain's CDR3 is CAWSIQGYTEAFF. CDR3 DNA sequence: TGTGCCTGGAGTATTCAGGGCTACACTGAAGCTTTCTTT. The J gene is TRBJ1-1, the V gene TRBV30; D might be TRBD1 (5 bases). Germline V gene data show CDR1 as GTSNPN and CDR2 as SVGIG (reference sequence). The CDR3 spans 13 residues. Trimming pared 2 bases from V and 3 bases from J, leaving 10 bases between.

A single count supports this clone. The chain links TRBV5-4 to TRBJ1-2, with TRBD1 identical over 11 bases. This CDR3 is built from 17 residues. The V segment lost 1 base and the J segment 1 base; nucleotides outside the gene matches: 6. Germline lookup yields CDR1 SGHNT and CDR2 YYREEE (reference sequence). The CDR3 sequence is CASSLFGTGGFNYGYTF. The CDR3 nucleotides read TGTGCCAGCAGCTTGTTCGGGACAGGGGGTTTTAACTATGGCTACACCTTC.

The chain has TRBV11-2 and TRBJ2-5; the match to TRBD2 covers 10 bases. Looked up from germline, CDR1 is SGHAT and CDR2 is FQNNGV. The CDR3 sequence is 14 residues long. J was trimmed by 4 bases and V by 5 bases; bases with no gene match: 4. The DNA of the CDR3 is TGTGCCAGCAGCCCGGGACTAGCGATAGAGACCCAGTACTTC. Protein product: CASSPGLAIETQYF.

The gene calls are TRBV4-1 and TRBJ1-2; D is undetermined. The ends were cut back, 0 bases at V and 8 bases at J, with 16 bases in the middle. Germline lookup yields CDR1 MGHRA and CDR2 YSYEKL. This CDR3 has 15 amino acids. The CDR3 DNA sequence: TGCGCCAGCAGCCAAGAGGCCAGTGGGAGGGAGGGCTACACCTTC. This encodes CASSQEASGREGYTF.

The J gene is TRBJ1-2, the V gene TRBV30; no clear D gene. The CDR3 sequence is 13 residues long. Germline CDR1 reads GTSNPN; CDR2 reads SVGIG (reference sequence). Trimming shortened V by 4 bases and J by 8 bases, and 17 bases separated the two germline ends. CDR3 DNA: TGTGCCTGGACCCCCGCAGGCCGCTTGGGCTACACCTTC. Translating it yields CAWTPAGRLGYTF.